This T cell receptor (beta chain) was identified in a study of blood T cell repertoires in COVID-19. Trimming stripped 0 bases from V and 4 bases from J, with 9 bases between. From germline, CDR1 is SGHNT and CDR2 YYREEE (reference sequence). The CDR3 runs 14 residues. Sequencing used immunoSEQ multiplex PCR; TCRdb keeps in-frame clones, though not all of them. The table shows 14,000 or so clones, with roughly four fifths occurring only once. The material sequenced was peripheral blood. The chain uses TRBV5-4 and TRBJ2-3; possible D gene TRBD2, 6 bases. The receptor's source is a human donor in a cohort sampled during active COVID-19. In nucleotides, the CDR3 is TGTGCCAGCAGCTTGGGGCCGGGGGCAGATACGCAGTATTTT. The encoded protein is CASSLGPGADTQYF.